The 6 T cell receptor beta chains reported below all come from one sample, sequenced in a study of CD8 T cells in ankylosing spondylitis. TCRdb used MiXCR to reprocess the 5' RACE reads, holding one entry per CDR3 protein. Here the sample spans some 90,000 distinct CDR3 sequences, 25% to 35% being singletons. Sequencing used blood, either unsorted or a sorted T cell fraction (not recorded which). Receptor source: a male donor with ankylosing spondylitis or in good health (not recorded which).

This clonotype was counted between two and nine times. This sequence joins TRBV27 and TRBJ2-3; no reliable D call. CDR1 MNHEY and CDR2 SMNVEV come from the germline V gene (reference sequence). The CDR3 is 17 amino acids. The ends were cut back, 5 bases at V and 5 bases at J, with 23 bases in the middle. CDR3 DNA: TGTGCCAGCAGTCTAAACCGCATAAGTAAGAGCCGAGATACGCAGTATTTT. This codes for CASSLNRISKSRDTQYF.

The rearrangement links TRBV4-1 to TRBJ2-1, with D maybe TRBD2 (5 bases). CDR1 and CDR2 (germline): MGHRA, YSYEKL. This CDR3 has 15 amino acids. The V and J ends lost 0 bases and 5 bases respectively, with 11 bases between them. This CDR3 is CASSQDPGDHNEQFF. CDR3 nucleotides: TGCGCCAGCAGCCAAGATCCCGGGGATCACAATGAGCAGTTCTTC.

The rearrangement uses TRBV5-1 and TRBJ2-5; TRBD2 aligns across 7 bases. The length of the CDR3 is 13 residues. CDR1 and CDR2 (germline): SGHRS, YFSETQ. Germline trimming cut 7 bases from V and 5 bases from J; bases unmatched to any gene: 8. CDR3 residues: CASGYRLAETQYF. CDR3 nucleotide sequence: TGCGCCAGCGGCTACCGACTAGCCGAGACCCAGTACTTC.

The chain combines TRBV7-2 with TRBJ1-1, with 8 bases identical to TRBD1. J lost 4 bases, V lost 5 bases, and 3 bases had no gene match. The germline gives CDR1 SGHTA, CDR2 FQGNSA. This CDR3 is 13 amino acids long. The CDR3 reads CASSTTGGTEAFF. DNA for the CDR3: TGTGCCAGCAGCACCACAGGGGGCACTGAAGCTTTCTTT.

This chain joins TRBV3-1 and TRBJ2-3; either TRBD1 or TRBD2 may fit D (5 bases each). This CDR3 region has 14 residues. With 1 base removed from V and 7 bases from J, the gap between germline ends came to 12 bases. Germline CDR1 is LGHDT and CDR2 is YNNKEL (reference sequence). CDR3 DNA: TGTGCCAGCAGCCAAGTTCGGGGACCATATACGCAGTATTTT. Protein sequence: CASSQVRGPYTQYF.

The genes are TRBV7-8 and TRBJ1-1, with D maybe TRBD1 (5 bases). Germline values: CDR1 SGHVS, CDR2 FQNEAQ. This CDR3 is built from 13 residues. Trimming pared 5 bases from V and 4 bases from J, leaving 11 bases between. CDR3 amino acids: CASSPRGSTEAFF. The CDR3 DNA is TGTGCCAGCAGCCCTCGGGGGAGCACTGAAGCTTTCTTT.